One and the same sample provided the 19 T cell receptor beta chains below, sequenced in a study of cytotoxic CD8 clonotypes in ibrutinib-treated CLL. Generated by immunoSEQ multiplex PCR, the TCRdb table keeps only in-frame clones and is missing some. This table has 15,000 or so clones, almost 65% appearing once. Sequencing was performed on PBMCs, taken before ibrutinib treatment. The receptors stem from a human donor with chronic lymphocytic leukemia.

This clone was observed a few times. The chain couples TRBV19 to TRBJ1-5; D is unclear. Trimming stripped 7 bases from V and 7 bases from J, with 17 bases between. Germline lookup yields CDR1 LNHDA and CDR2 SQIVND (reference sequence). The length of the CDR3 is 14 residues. The CDR3 nucleotides read TGTGCCAGTACTAGCGGTGTGGGGTGGCAGCCCCAGCATTTT. Protein product: CASTSGVGWQPQHF.

The chain links TRBV15 to TRBJ1-5; 7 bases are shared with TRBD1. J was trimmed by 9 bases and V by 3 bases; bases with no gene match: 14. CDR3 length equals 16 residues. The V gene's germline CDR1 is LNHNV and CDR2 YYDKDF (reference sequence). The CDR3 is CATSSGRQGGLPPQHF. The DNA of the CDR3 is TGTGCCACCAGCAGCGGTCGCCAGGGGGGCCTCCCGCCCCAGCATTTT.

The rearrangement joins TRBV11-2 to TRBJ1-4; D gene uncertain. The V gene's germline CDR1 is SGHAT and CDR2 FQNNGV. Trimming stripped 5 bases from V and 2 bases from J, with 15 bases between. The CDR3 has 16 residues. The CDR3, as DNA: TGTGCCAGCAGCCCACTTCCGGGAGCGACTAATGAAAAACTGTTTTTT. The encoded protein is CASSPLPGATNEKLFF.

This clone was seen repeatedly, ten times or more. The chain links TRBV25-1 to TRBJ1-2; no clear D. V lost 2 bases, J lost 0 bases, and 13 bases lay in between. CDR3 length: 16 residues. Germline-derived CDR1 and CDR2 are MGHDK and SYGVNS. Here the CDR3 reads CASSETGQLANYGYTF. For the CDR3, the DNA is TGTGCCAGCAGTGAAACCGGGCAGTTAGCTAACTATGGCTACACCTTC.

This chain uses TRBV11-2 with TRBJ2-2, with a possible D match to TRBD1 (6 bases). The germline gives CDR1 SGHAT, CDR2 FQNNGV. The V gene lost 3 bases and the J gene lost 4 bases, with 12 bases spanning the gap. There are 15 residues in the CDR3. The DNA for the CDR3 is TGTGCCAGCAGCTTGACAGGAAGGGCCACCGGGGAGCTGTTTTTT. It specifies CASSLTGRATGELFF. The complete variable domain, with remaining parts taken from reference TRBV11-2 and TRBJ2-2, reads EAGVAQSPRYKIIEKRQSVAFWCNPISGHATLYWYQQILGQGPKLLIQFQNNGVVDDSQLPKDRFSAERLKGVDSTLKIQPAKLEDSAVYLCASSLTGRATGELFFGEGSRLTVL.

The gene calls are TRBV5-1 and TRBJ1-1; D is ambiguous. This CDR3 has 14 residues. V gave up 4 bases and J gave up 0 bases, with 10 bases separating them. Germline lookup yields CDR1 SGHRS and CDR2 YFSETQ. The CDR3 DNA reads as TGCGCCAGCAGCCCTTCACAGTTGAACACTGAAGCTTTCTTT. Its protein is CASSPSQLNTEAFF.

In its sample, this clone was seen a few times. This rearrangement joins TRBV6-1 to TRBJ1-2; 8 bases map to TRBD1. CDR1 MNHNS and CDR2 SASEGT come from the germline V gene. The CDR3 is made up of 17 amino acids. The J segment lost 3 bases and the V segment lost 3 bases, leaving 12 bases of the junction unmatched. In nucleotides, the CDR3 is TGTGCCAGCAGTGATGGGACAGGATCCCCCTACTACTATGGCTACACCTTC. It translates to CASSDGTGSPYYYGYTF.

The V gene is TRBV7-9, the J gene TRBJ1-1; 9 bases align to TRBD1. Germline CDR1 reads SEHNR; CDR2 reads FQNEAQ (reference sequence). The CDR3 totals 15 residues. V lost 3 bases and J lost 0; bases outside the gene matches: 2. The CDR3 region is CASSLDRGMNTEAFF. DNA for the CDR3: TGTGCCAGCAGCTTGGACAGGGGAATGAACACTGAAGCTTTCTTT.

The rearrangement joins TRBV5-4 to TRBJ1-1, with D hard to call. V was trimmed by 2 bases and J by 4 bases, leaving 12 bases between them. Germline V gene lookup returns CDR1 SGHNT and CDR2 YYREEE (reference sequence). The CDR3 is 14 amino acids. In DNA form, the CDR3 reads TGTGCCAGCAGCTTTTCTTCGGGCGGCACTGAAGCTTTCTTT. It encodes CASSFSSGGTEAFF.

This chain joins TRBV7-6 and TRBJ2-7; D not resolved. Germline CDR1 and CDR2: SGHVS and FNYEAQ. The CDR3 consists of 14 residues. The ends were cut back, 5 bases at V and 3 bases at J, with 14 bases in the middle. In DNA form, the CDR3 reads TGTGCCAGCAGCCCAGAGGTATCAGGCTACGAGCAGTACTTC. Translation: CASSPEVSGYEQYF.

This clone was picked up one time. V is TRBV19 and J is TRBJ1-3; D not certain. This CDR3 has 13 amino acids. CDR1 is LNHDA and CDR2 is SQIVND in the germline V gene (reference sequence). V dropped 4 bases and J dropped 3 bases, with 7 bases sitting between them. The DNA of the CDR3 is TGTGCCAGTAGTAGTGTATTTGGAAACACCATATATTTT. This sequence encodes CASSSVFGNTIYF.

The chain couples TRBV18 to TRBJ1-1; D remains ambiguous. Germline lookup yields CDR1 KGHSH and CDR2 LQKENI. The length of the CDR3 is 14 residues. Trimming took off 2 bases at V and 2 bases at J, with 9 bases between the two ends. The DNA of the CDR3 is TGTGCCAGCTCACCAGGGCAGATAAACACTGAAGCTTTCTTT. Translation: CASSPGQINTEAFF.

This chain connects TRBV18 to TRBJ1-5; a weak D match, TRBD1 (5 bases). Germline V CDR1 and CDR2: KGHSH, LQKENI. CDR3 length: 13 residues. V dropped 2 bases and J dropped 7 bases, with 9 bases sitting between them. The CDR3 reads CASSPGGEQPQHF. The CDR3 DNA is TGTGCCAGCTCACCAGGAGGGGAACAGCCCCAGCATTTT.

This clone appeared once. The V and J genes are TRBV5-6 and TRBJ1-2; D unclear. This CDR3 has 14 amino acids. CDR1 and CDR2 from the germline V gene are SGHDT and YYEEEE. Trimming stripped 0 bases from V and 0 bases from J, with 6 bases between. The CDR3 here is CASSLESTNYGYTF. In nucleotides, the CDR3 is TGTGCCAGCAGCTTGGAGAGCACTAACTATGGCTACACCTTC.

The CDR3 sequence: CASSYRDPAGEQYF. The DNA for the CDR3 is TGTGCCAGCAGTTACAGGGACCCAGCGGGGGAGCAGTACTTC. This chain connects TRBV27 to TRBJ2-7; weak D call: TRBD2 (7 bases). This CDR3 region has 14 residues. Per the germline V gene, CDR1 is MNHEY and CDR2 is SMNVEV (reference sequence). V was cut by 4 bases and J by 7 bases, with 17 bases left in between.

The chain is built from TRBV18 and TRBJ2-1; D unresolved. Germline-derived CDR1 and CDR2 are KGHSH and LQKENI. Trimming took 0 bases from V and 4 from J, leaving 22 bases between them. The CDR3 has 19 residues. The CDR3 nucleotides read TGTGCCAGCTCACCACCGGGATTAGTCGACATTATGAAATACAATGAGCAGTTCTTC. Amino acids: CASSPPGLVDIMKYNEQFF.

This chain links TRBV5-1 with TRBJ1-5; D remains unclear. Per the germline V gene, CDR1 is SGHRS and CDR2 is YFSETQ. The CDR3 is 15 amino acids. V was cut by 0 bases and J by 3 bases, with 10 bases left in between. The CDR3 region is CASSLGLSANQPQHF. As DNA, the CDR3 is TGCGCCAGCAGCTTGGGCCTTTCTGCCAATCAGCCCCAGCATTTT.

As DNA, the CDR3 is TGTGCCAGCCTGGCTCCTAGGGGCTACACCTTC. Amino acid sequence: CASLAPRGYTF. V usage is TRBV2 and J usage is TRBJ1-2; D not certain. Per germline, CDR1 SNHLY and CDR2 FYNNEI. The CDR3 runs 11 residues. Trimming cost V 8 bases and J 8 bases, with 12 bases left between them.

The V and J genes are TRBV27 and TRBJ1-2; D ambiguous. The germline V gene has CDR1 MNHEY and CDR2 SMNVEV (reference sequence). This CDR3 is 13 amino acids long. V was shortened by 4 bases and J by 1 base, with 7 bases between the two germline ends. The chain's CDR3 is CASSSDGNYGYTF. Written as DNA, the CDR3 is TGTGCCAGCAGTTCGGACGGTAACTATGGCTACACCTTC.